This TCR beta chain was captured in a study of graft-versus-host responses after intestinal transplantation. Overall study results and limits: Present in recipient marrow, GvH clones included some that appeared first in ileum or blood.

The CDR3 spans 15 residues. Trimming cost V 7 bases and J 4 bases; bases outside gene matches: 7. Germline lookup yields CDR1 MNHEY and CDR2 SVGAGI. The repertoire was sequenced with immunoSEQ multiplex PCR; TCRdb's copy has only in-frame clones and lacks some. The data contain about 90,000 clones, about 93% of them singletons. To note about this clone: Its antigen is undetermined.

The chain combines TRBV6-5 with TRBJ2-1; TRBD2 matches at 10 bases. The sequence derives from a human donor who received an intestinal transplant. The sample here was unstimulated CD8+ T cells sorted from spleen or lymph node cells, taken before intestinal transplant. The CDR3 DNA is TGTGCCAGCAAACCCGGGACTAGCGAATACAATGAGCAGTTCTTC. It specifies CASKPGTSEYNEQFF.